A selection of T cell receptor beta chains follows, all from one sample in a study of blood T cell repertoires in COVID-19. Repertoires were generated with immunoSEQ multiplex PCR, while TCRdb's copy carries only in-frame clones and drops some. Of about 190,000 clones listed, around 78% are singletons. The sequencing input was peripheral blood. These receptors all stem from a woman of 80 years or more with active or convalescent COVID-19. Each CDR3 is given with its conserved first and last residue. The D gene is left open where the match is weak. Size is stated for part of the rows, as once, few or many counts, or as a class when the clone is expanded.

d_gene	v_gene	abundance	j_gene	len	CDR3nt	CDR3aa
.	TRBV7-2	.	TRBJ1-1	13	TGTGCCAGCAGCTTAATAGGAGGAGCTGAAGCTTTCTTT	CASSLIGGAEAFF
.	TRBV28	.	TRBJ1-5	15	TGTGCCAGCAGTTCTGGACAAGTCCAAAATCAGCCCCAGCATTTT	CASSSGQVQNQPQHF
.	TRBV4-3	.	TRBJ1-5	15	TGCGCCAGCAGCCAACAGGGGATAGGCAATCAGCCCCAGCATTTT	CASSQQGIGNQPQHF
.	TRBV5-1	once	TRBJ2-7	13	TGCGCCAGCAGCTCGTCAAGCTACTACGAGCAGTACTTC	CASSSSSYYEQYF
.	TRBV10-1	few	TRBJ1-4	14	TGCGCCAGCAGTGACGGGTCAACTAATGAAAAACTGTTTTTT	CASSDGSTNEKLFF
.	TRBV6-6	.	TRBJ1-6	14	TGTGCCAGCACCCTGGTGGGCGGGGACGGGTCCCTCCACTTT	CASTLVGGDGSLHF
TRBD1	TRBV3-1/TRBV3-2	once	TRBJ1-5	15	TGTGCCAGCAGCCCGCGACAGGGTACCCTTCAGCCCCAGCATTTT	CASSPRQGTLQPQHF
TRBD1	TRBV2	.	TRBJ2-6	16	TGTGCCAGCAGGAGGGACAGCGGCTCTGGGGCCAACGTCCTGACTTTC	CASRRDSGSGANVLTF
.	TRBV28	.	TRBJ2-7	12	TGTGCCAGCAATCGGCGGGACTACGAGCAGTACTTC	CASNRRDYEQYF
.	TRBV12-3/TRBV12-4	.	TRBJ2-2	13	TGTGCCAGCAGAATGACACTCACCGGGGAGCTGTTTTTT	CASRMTLTGELFF
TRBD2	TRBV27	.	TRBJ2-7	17	TGTGCCAGCAGTCTAAACGGGACTAGCGGGGGCCGCTACGAGCAGTACTTC	CASSLNGTSGGRYEQYF
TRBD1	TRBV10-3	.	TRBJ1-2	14	TGTGCCACCCGACAGGGGGAAGTGGACTATGGCTACACCTTC	CATRQGEVDYGYTF
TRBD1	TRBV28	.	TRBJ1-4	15	TGTGCCAGCAGTGGGGGACAGGGAGGGAATGAAAAACTGTTTTTT	CASSGGQGGNEKLFF
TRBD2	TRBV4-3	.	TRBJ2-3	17	TGCGCCAGCAGCCGTAAACTAGCGGGGGGATCCCCAGATACGCAGTATTTT	CASSRKLAGGSPDTQYF
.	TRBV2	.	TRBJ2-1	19	TGTGCCATTTCCTTTCACCCCCTACGCTCCAAGCGCTTCGGGAATGAGCAGTTCTTC	CAISFHPLRSKRFGNEQFF
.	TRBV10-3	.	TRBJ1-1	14	TGTGCCATCAGTGAGTCTATAACGGGCACTGAAGCTTTCTTT	CAISESITGTEAFF
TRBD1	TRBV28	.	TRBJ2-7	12	TGTGCCAGCGGGACAGTGGCCTACGAGCAGTACTTC	CASGTVAYEQYF
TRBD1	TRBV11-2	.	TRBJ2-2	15	TGTGCCAGCAGCCCGGCGACAGGGGTCACCGGGGAGCTGTTTTTT	CASSPATGVTGELFF
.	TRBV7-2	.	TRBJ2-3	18	TGTGCCAGCAGCCGGGGGGCCAGGGGCGGCCAAGGGGTAGATACGCAGTATTTT	CASSRGARGGQGVDTQYF
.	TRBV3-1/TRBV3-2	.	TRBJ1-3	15	TGTGCCAGCAGCCTACTCCCCCAGGGCGGAAACACCATATATTTT	CASSLLPQGGNTIYF
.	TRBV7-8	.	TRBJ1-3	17	TGTGCCAGCAGCTTACCTGCGGGCAGGCTTTCTGGAAACACCATATATTTT	CASSLPAGRLSGNTIYF
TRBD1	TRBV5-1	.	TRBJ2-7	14	TGCGCCAGCAGCCTGGAGCCAGGGGGCTACGAGCAGTACTTC	CASSLEPGGYEQYF
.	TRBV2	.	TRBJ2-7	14	TGTGCCAGCAGTGGTCAGTTGGAGGCCTACGAGCAGTACTTC	CASSGQLEAYEQYF
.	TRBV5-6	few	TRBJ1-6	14	TGTGCCAGCAGCTCACAGGGCCTCAATTCACCCCTCCACTTT	CASSSQGLNSPLHF
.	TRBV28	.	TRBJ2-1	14	TGTGCCAGCAGTTTATACCAGGGTCGTAATGAGCAGTTCTTC	CASSLYQGRNEQFF
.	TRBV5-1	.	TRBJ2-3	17	TGCGCCAGCAGCTTGGGGCAGGGGAACTATGGGACAGATACGCAGTATTTT	CASSLGQGNYGTDTQYF
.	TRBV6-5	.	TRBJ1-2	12	TGTGCCAACGCACCCGGACAGTATGGCTACACCTTC	CANAPGQYGYTF